A selection of T cell receptor beta chains follows, all from one sample in a study of T cell responses to AZD1222 COVID-19 vaccine. Repertoires were generated with immunoSEQ multiplex PCR, while TCRdb's copy carries only in-frame clones and drops some. The data hold roughly 150,000 clones, with about nine tenths observed a single time. Sample: peripheral blood, taken 28 days after the second AZD1222 dose. Receptors originate from an adult who received the AZD1222 COVID-19 vaccine. Both conserved end residues are part of each CDR3. Fields, in order: J gene, D gene, clone size, V gene, CDR3 DNA, CDR3 protein. D genes are given only for firm matches. Not all rows give a size; the values are once, few, many and, for expanded clones, a class.

J: TRBJ2-7
D: NA
size: NA
V: TRBV10-1
DNA: TGCGCCAGCAGGGGGCCTTTCGGGGAGCAGTACTTC
CDR3: CASRGPFGEQYF

J: TRBJ1-2
D: NA
size: NA
V: TRBV7-9
DNA: TGTGCCAGCAGCTTTGTTGCAGGGCGTGAGGGCTACACCTTC
CDR3: CASSFVAGREGYTF

J: TRBJ2-5
D: NA
size: NA
V: TRBV7-2
DNA: TGTGCCAGCAGCTTGGGTTTTCAAGAGACCCAGTACTTC
CDR3: CASSLGFQETQYF

J: TRBJ2-7
D: TRBD1
size: once
V: TRBV19
DNA: TGTGCCAGTAGCCGCCGACAGGGGGGACGATACGAGCAGTACTTC
CDR3: CASSRRQGGRYEQYF

J: TRBJ1-2
D: TRBD1
size: NA
V: TRBV27
DNA: TGTGCCAGCAGTTTATTGGTCGGACAGGGGGCCGGAGGCTACACCTTC
CDR3: CASSLLVGQGAGGYTF

J: TRBJ2-7
D: NA
size: NA
V: TRBV5-6
DNA: TGTGCCAGCAGCTCTCATCCCTTCGACGAGCAGTACTTC
CDR3: CASSSHPFDEQYF

J: TRBJ2-1
D: NA
size: few
V: TRBV3-1/TRBV3-2
DNA: TGTGCCAGCACCCGCTCTAGCCCCCTTGAGCAGTTCTTC
CDR3: CASTRSSPLEQFF

J: TRBJ1-1
D: TRBD1
size: NA
V: TRBV11-1
DNA: TGTGCCAGCACCTTATCACAGGGGAGGACTGAAGCTTTCTTT
CDR3: CASTLSQGRTEAFF

J: TRBJ1-3
D: NA
size: NA
V: TRBV5-1
DNA: TGCGCCAGCAGCTTGGGGGATACTGGAAACACCATATATTTT
CDR3: CASSLGDTGNTIYF

J: TRBJ1-2
D: TRBD1
size: NA
V: TRBV19
DNA: TGTGCCAGTAGTCCATACAGGGGGCGCGGCTATGGCTACACCTTC
CDR3: CASSPYRGRGYGYTF

J: TRBJ2-5
D: NA
size: NA
V: TRBV12-3/TRBV12-4
DNA: TGTGCCAGCAGTGTAATACAAGAGACCCAGTACTTC
CDR3: CASSVIQETQYF

J: TRBJ1-5
D: NA
size: few
V: TRBV10-2
DNA: TGCGCCAGCAGTGAGTCGGTTAGACAGGGCAATCAGCCCCAGCATTTT
CDR3: CASSESVRQGNQPQHF

J: TRBJ1-6
D: NA
size: NA
V: TRBV7-9
DNA: TGTGCCAGCAGCTTAGCAGGGATAATCTCACCCCTCCACTTT
CDR3: CASSLAGIISPLHF

J: TRBJ1-5
D: TRBD1
size: NA
V: TRBV28
DNA: TGTGCCAGCAGTTTGCCCGACAGGGGCGGGCAGCCCCAGCATTTT
CDR3: CASSLPDRGGQPQHF

J: TRBJ2-1
D: TRBD2
size: NA
V: TRBV3-1/TRBV3-2
DNA: TGTGCCAGCAGCCTCGGGACTAGCGGGAGGGCCCCCAATGAGCAGTTCTTC
CDR3: CASSLGTSGRAPNEQFF

J: TRBJ2-5
D: NA
size: NA
V: TRBV15
DNA: TGTGCCACCAGCAGAGGGCGTGTGGGGGAGACCCAGTACTTC
CDR3: CATSRGRVGETQYF

J: TRBJ1-1
D: NA
size: NA
V: TRBV3-1/TRBV3-2
DNA: TGTGCCAGCAGCCAGGGCCTTGGCACTGAAGCTTTCTTT
CDR3: CASSQGLGTEAFF

J: TRBJ1-2
D: TRBD1
size: NA
V: TRBV5-4
DNA: TGTGCCAGCAGAGGGGACAGGAGCAACTATGGCTACACCTTC
CDR3: CASRGDRSNYGYTF

J: TRBJ1-2
D: NA
size: NA
V: TRBV19
DNA: TGTGCCAGTAGTAGTACGGGAGCCGTTTATGGCTACACCTTC
CDR3: CASSSTGAVYGYTF

J: TRBJ2-1
D: NA
size: NA
V: TRBV2
DNA: TGTGCCAGCAGTGAAAGGACTGGCAATGAGCAGTTCTTC
CDR3: CASSERTGNEQFF

J: TRBJ2-5
D: NA
size: NA
V: TRBV1
DNA: TGCACCAGCAGCCAAGGGGATGTGGACTATCTTTTGGAGACCCAGTACTTC
CDR3: CTSSQGDVDYLLETQYF

J: TRBJ1-1
D: TRBD1
size: NA
V: TRBV5-4
DNA: TGTGCCAGCAGCTTGGCGGACAGGGGAAGGGAAGCTTTCTTT
CDR3: CASSLADRGREAFF